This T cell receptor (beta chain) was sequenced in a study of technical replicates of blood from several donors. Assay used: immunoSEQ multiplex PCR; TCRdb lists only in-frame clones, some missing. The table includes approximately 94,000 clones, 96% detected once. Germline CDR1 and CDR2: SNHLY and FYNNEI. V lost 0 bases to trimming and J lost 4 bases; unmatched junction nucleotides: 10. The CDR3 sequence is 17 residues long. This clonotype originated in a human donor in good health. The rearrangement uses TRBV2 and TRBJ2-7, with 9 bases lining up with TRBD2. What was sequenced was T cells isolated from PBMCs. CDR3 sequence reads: CASSEALPLAGIYEQYF. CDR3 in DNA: TGTGCCAGCAGTGAAGCGCTCCCGCTAGCGGGAATTTACGAGCAGTACTTC.